These 6 T cell receptor beta chains were sequenced from one sample in a study of cytomegalovirus exposure and HLA in healthy donors. 13 Jbeta primers and 60 Vbeta primers were used for the PCR. The data were produced by immunoSEQ multiplex PCR, yet TCRdb's version contains in-frame clones alone and is incomplete. The repertoire consists of some 98,000 clones, with more than 65% occurring once and the leading ten covering approximately 9.2%. The sample comprised PBMCs. All receptors derive from a human donor in good health.

The rearrangement links TRBV2 to TRBJ2-5; 7 positions match TRBD1. Judging by the DNA end, TRBJ2-7 fits better; the J call may be wrong. The CDR3 extends over 13 amino acids. Germline CDR1 reads SNHLY; CDR2 reads FYNNEI. CDR3 in DNA: TGTGCCAGCAGGGCACAGGGGACCTACGAGCAGTACTTC. Amino acid sequence: CASRAQGTYEQYF.

The genes are TRBV7-2 and TRBJ1-3; 11 bases map to TRBD1. V gave up 6 bases and J gave up 6 bases; unmatched junction bases: 1. Germline V CDR1 and CDR2: SGHTA, FQGNSA. CDR3 size: 13 residues. As DNA, the CDR3 is TGTGCCAGCAGGGGACAGGGGGAAAACACCATATATTTT. Amino acids: CASRGQGENTIYF.

This chain connects TRBV30 to TRBJ2-3, with 8 bases aligning to TRBD2. The CDR3 has 14 amino acids. The trim removed 8 bases at V and 2 bases at J, leaving 9 bases unmatched. Per germline, CDR1 GTSNPN and CDR2 SVGIG (reference sequence). This CDR3 is CAGITSGSTDTQYF. CDR3 bases: TGTGCCGGGATTACTAGCGGATCCACAGATACGCAGTATTTT.

The V gene is TRBV29-1, the J gene TRBJ2-1, with TRBD2 identical over 9 bases. The germline gives CDR1 SQVTM, CDR2 ANQGSEA. The CDR3 is made up of 18 amino acids. The DNA for the CDR3 is TGCACCCACCGGTGGGGGATTAGCGGGAGTAGCTCCTACAATGAGCAGTTCTTC. Its translation: CTHRWGISGSSSYNEQFF.

This clone was counted once. The chain carries TRBV19 and TRBJ1-6; 7 bases are shared with TRBD1. Per the germline V gene, CDR1 is LNHDA and CDR2 is SQIVND (reference sequence). The CDR3 is 13 amino acids. The CDR3 is CARGGPYNSPLHF. DNA of the CDR3: TGTGCTAGAGGGGGCCCCTATAATTCACCCCTCCACTTT.

This chain uses TRBV9 with TRBJ2-3; 10 bases fit TRBD2. The CDR3 covers 14 residues. Germline V CDR1 and CDR2: SGDLS, YYNGEE. V lost 6 bases, J lost 5 bases, and 6 bases stayed unmatched. The CDR3 region is CASTGAGGRDTQYF. As DNA, the CDR3 is TGTGCCAGCACCGGAGCGGGAGGGAGAGATACGCAGTATTTT. Based on the CDR3 plus reference TRBV9 and TRBJ2-3, the full variable domain is DSGVTQTPKHLITATGQRVTLRCSPRSGDLSVYWYQQSLDQGLQFLIQYYNGEERAKGNILERFSAQQFPDLHSELNLSSLELGDSALYFCASTGAGGRDTQYFGPGTRLTVL.